Below are 11 T cell receptor beta chains sequenced from a single sample in a study of blood T cell repertoires in COVID-19. The repertoire was sequenced with immunoSEQ multiplex PCR; TCRdb's copy has only in-frame clones and lacks some. The sample includes 250,000 or so clones, nearly 90% of them seen just once. The material sequenced was peripheral blood. The receptors were gathered from a woman aged 60-75 years with COVID-19, enrolled during active disease.

This clone appeared a single time. The genes are TRBV4-2 and TRBJ2-4; 11 positions match TRBD2. The ends lost 0 bases at V and 9 bases at J; junction bases unmatched: 7. Germline assignment: CDR1 LGHNA and CDR2 YNFKEQ. The length of the CDR3 is 16 residues. CDR3 residues: CASSQDQASGGSIQYF. The CDR3 bases are TGTGCCAGCAGCCAAGATCAAGCTAGCGGGGGGTCCATTCAGTACTTC.

The chain joins TRBV4-1 to TRBJ2-5; D possibly corresponds to TRBD1 (6 bases). The CDR3 length is 14 residues. V lost 5 bases and J 2 bases, leaving 12 bases between the germline ends. Germline CDR1 MGHRA, CDR2 YSYEKL. CDR3 amino acids: CASSNRVEQETQYF. For the CDR3, the DNA is TGCGCCAGCAGCAACAGGGTGGAACAAGAGACCCAGTACTTC.

This chain connects TRBV20-1 to TRBJ1-2, with 9 positions matching TRBD1. The CDR3 spans 15 residues. Germline V gives CDR1 DFQATT, CDR2 SNEGSKA (reference sequence). V lost 3 bases, J lost 4 bases, and 9 bases stayed unmatched. Written as DNA, the CDR3 is TGCAGTGCTAGTGAACAGGGGGCATGGAGCTATGGCTACACCTTC. Protein sequence: CSASEQGAWSYGYTF.

The gene calls are TRBV19 and TRBJ1-4, with 7 bases that match TRBD1. The CDR3 covers 16 residues. J gave up 0 bases and V 5 bases, and 6 bases lay outside the gene matches. Germline V gene lookup returns CDR1 LNHDA and CDR2 SQIVND (reference sequence). The CDR3 spells CASSFRDSATNEKLFF. In DNA, the CDR3 is TGTGCCAGTAGTTTCCGGGACAGTGCAACTAATGAAAAACTGTTTTTT. The variable domain in full, completed from reference TRBV19 and TRBJ1-4, reads DGGITQSPKYLFRKEGQNVTLSCEQNLNHDAMYWYRQDPGQGLRLIYYSQIVNDFQKGDIAEGYSVSREKKESFPLTVTSAQKNPTAFYLCASSFRDSATNEKLFFGSGTQLSVL.

The chain combines TRBV7-3 with TRBJ2-2, with D perhaps matching TRBD1 (5 bases). The CDR3 length is 17 residues. Trimming removed 5 bases at V and 4 bases at J, with 20 bases between. Germline V CDR1 and CDR2: SGHTA, FQGTGA. CDR3 nucleotides: TGTGCCAGCAGCCAACGGCTGGCCTCGCAGGGCACCGGGGAGCTGTTTTTT. Translated: CASSQRLASQGTGELFF.

V gene TRBV10-3 combines with J gene TRBJ1-5; perhaps TRBD1 as D (5 bases). The germline V gene encodes CDR1 ENHRY and CDR2 SYGVKD. The CDR3 sequence is 17 residues long. V lost 0 bases to trimming and J lost 1 base, with 13 bases between them. CDR3 residues: CAISESGRRGSNQPQHF. DNA for the CDR3: TGTGCCATCAGTGAGTCTGGGCGACGGGGGAGCAATCAGCCCCAGCATTTT.

The chain links TRBV19 to TRBJ1-5, with 7 bases fitting TRBD1. Germline V gene lookup returns CDR1 LNHDA and CDR2 SQIVND (reference sequence). J gave up 6 bases and V 2 bases, and 7 bases lay outside the gene matches. The CDR3 runs to 15 residues. The CDR3 DNA reads as TGTGCCAGTAGTATACAACAGGGGTTCGGTCAGCCCCAGCATTTT. Residues: CASSIQQGFGQPQHF.

V and J are TRBV25-1 and TRBJ1-6; perhaps TRBD1 as D (6 bases). CDR3 length: 13 amino acids. The germline CDR1 and CDR2 sequences are MGHDK and SYGVNS. Trimming stripped 8 bases from V and 7 bases from J, with 12 bases between. The DNA of the CDR3 is TGTGCCAGCGGGGGCTCAGGGAATTCACCCCTCCACTTT. Translated, it gives CASGGSGNSPLHF.

The chain carries TRBV5-8 and TRBJ1-4; 9 bases are a match to TRBD1. Germline CDR1 is SGHTS and CDR2 is YDEGEE. The V gene end was trimmed by 4 bases and the J gene end by 3 bases; junction bases not matched to a gene: 7. There are 16 residues in the CDR3. CDR3 nucleotides: TGTGCCAGCAGCGTCGACAGGGGGGGTCCTAATGAAAAACTGTTTTTT. The encoded protein is CASSVDRGGPNEKLFF.

V is TRBV5-1 and J is TRBJ2-5; no clear D gene. This CDR3 region has 14 residues. Trimming removed 4 bases from V and 5 bases from J, with 15 bases in between. Germline-derived CDR1 and CDR2 are SGHRS and YFSETQ. The chain's CDR3 is CASSLESSGETQYF. The CDR3 region has the DNA TGCGCCAGCAGCCTGGAGTCTAGTGGGGAGACCCAGTACTTC.

The J gene is TRBJ1-4, the V gene TRBV10-3; unclear D gene. Deletions cut 6 bases from V and 3 bases from J, with 11 bases between. This CDR3 is built from 14 residues. The germline CDR1 and CDR2 sequences are ENHRY and SYGVKD. CDR3 coding DNA: TGTGCCATCAGCACCCAGGCTTCTAATGAAAAACTGTTTTTT. Amino acids: CAISTQASNEKLFF.